The 15 T cell receptor beta chains listed next were all sequenced from one sample in a study of blood T cell dynamics during melanoma immunotherapy. Data came from immunoSEQ multiplex PCR; TCRdb stores just in-frame clones and leaves some out. This sample has some 15,000 clones, with 94% found just once. Time point given: week 3, after first cycle of checkpoint inhibitor. The sequenced sample was effector memory CD8+ T cells from blood, obtained from a patient treated with checkpoint blockade. The receptors were gathered from a human donor with melanoma.

The V and J genes are TRBV5-6 and TRBJ2-7; D might be TRBD1 (6 bases). Trimming stripped 1 base from V and 3 bases from J, with 17 bases between. The CDR3 consists of 16 residues. CDR1 and CDR2 (germline): SGHDT, YYEEEE. CDR3 residues: CASSLRRSGEIYEQYF. Written as DNA, the CDR3 is TGTGCCAGCAGCTTGAGGAGGTCAGGGGAGATCTACGAGCAGTACTTC.

The chain uses TRBV6-1 and TRBJ1-6; no clear D. Germline V lookup: CDR1 MNHNS, CDR2 SASEGT. Trimming removed 1 base from V and 4 bases from J, with 11 bases in between. CDR3 length: 16 residues. CDR3 coding DNA: TGTGCCAGCAGTGAAGGGCTCCGGGCATATAATTCACCCCTCCACTTT. Protein: CASSEGLRAYNSPLHF.

The chain recombines TRBV7-9 with TRBJ2-1, with 10 bases identical to TRBD1. The CDR3 totals 15 residues. V gave up 5 bases and J gave up 6 bases; unmatched junction bases: 7. Germline loops: CDR1 SEHNR, CDR2 FQNEAQ (reference sequence). In DNA form, the CDR3 reads TGTGCCAGCAGCCAATGGGACAGGGGAGGCAATGAGCAGTTCTTC. It encodes CASSQWDRGGNEQFF.

The chain employs TRBV6-1 and TRBJ2-7; 8 bases line up with TRBD1. Germline V gene data show CDR1 as MNHNS and CDR2 as SASEGT. The ends lost 7 bases at V and 7 bases at J; junction bases unmatched: 12. The CDR3 runs 14 residues. Here the CDR3 reads CASTLTRTGREQYF. CDR3 DNA: TGTGCCAGCACCCTTACCAGGACAGGGCGAGAGCAGTACTTC.

V is TRBV9 and J is TRBJ2-2, with D uncertain. Trimming took off 0 bases at V and 2 bases at J, with 2 bases between the two ends. Germline V lookup: CDR1 SGDLS, CDR2 YYNGEE. The CDR3 contains 13 residues. CDR3 amino acids: CASSVGNTGELFF. The CDR3 DNA sequence: TGTGCCAGCAGCGTAGGAAACACCGGGGAGCTGTTTTTT.

This clone appeared once. The gene calls are TRBV27 and TRBJ2-1; a weak D match, TRBD1 (6 bases). Germline CDR1 is MNHEY and CDR2 is SMNVEV (reference sequence). The CDR3 runs to 12 residues. Trimming removed 7 bases at V and 8 bases at J, with 12 bases between. The CDR3 is CASNKGGHEQFF. CDR3 DNA sequence: TGTGCCAGCAATAAAGGGGGTCATGAGCAGTTCTTC.

This clone was observed once. The chain has TRBV7-8 and TRBJ2-3; maybe TRBD2 (6 bases). Germline loops: CDR1 SGHVS, CDR2 FQNEAQ. CDR3 length equals 14 residues. With 4 bases removed from V and 4 bases from J, the gap between germline ends came to 12 bases. For the CDR3, the DNA is TGTGCCAGCAGCTCAGGACTATCCCCAGATACGCAGTATTTT. Translated, it gives CASSSGLSPDTQYF.

The rearrangement joins TRBV9 to TRBJ2-1; D possibly corresponds to TRBD1 (6 bases). Germline CDR1 and CDR2: SGDLS and YYNGEE. The CDR3 extends over 15 amino acids. V was cut by 0 bases and J by 7 bases, with 14 bases left in between. In DNA, the CDR3 is TGTGCCAGCAGCGTAGATGTAGGTGGGACAAATGAGCAGTTCTTC. As protein: CASSVDVGGTNEQFF.

The chain couples TRBV27 to TRBJ2-7, with 7 bases matching TRBD2. Looked up from germline, CDR1 is MNHEY and CDR2 is SMNVEV (reference sequence). CDR3 length: 16 residues. The V segment lost 5 bases and the J segment 0 bases; nucleotides outside the gene matches: 10. The CDR3: CASSPSSGQSSYEQYF. CDR3 in DNA: TGTGCCAGCAGTCCGTCTAGCGGTCAAAGCTCCTACGAGCAGTACTTC.

This chain connects TRBV27 to TRBJ2-5; no clear D gene. Near its end, the DNA agrees better with TRBJ2-7, so the J call may be wrong. The CDR3 contains 11 residues. Germline-derived CDR1 and CDR2 are MNHEY and SMNVEV (reference sequence). The CDR3 sequence is CASSRGHEQYF. CDR3 sequence (DNA): TGTGCCAGCAGTCGCGGTCACGAGCAGTACTTC.

This clone was found once. The chain has TRBV6-5 and TRBJ2-3, with TRBD1 matching 12 bases. CDR3 length equals 15 residues. V shed 8 bases, J shed 5 bases, and the junction held 8 bases outside the gene matches. CDR1 and CDR2 (germline): MNHEY, SVGAGI. DNA for the CDR3: TGTGCCAGCCAACCCGGGACAGGGGGCCTAGATACGCAGTATTTT. Encoded protein: CASQPGTGGLDTQYF.

CDR3: CASSLGGTSNEQFF. For the CDR3, the DNA is TGTGCCAGCAGCTTAGGAGGGACTAGCAATGAGCAGTTCTTC. The rearrangement links TRBV7-9 to TRBJ2-1; 8 nucleotides agree with TRBD2. V gave up 1 base and J gave up 6 bases; unmatched junction bases: 2. This CDR3 is 14 amino acids long. The germline CDR1 and CDR2 sequences are SEHNR and FQNEAQ (reference sequence).

The chain has TRBV9 and TRBJ2-1; 7 bases map to TRBD2. Per germline, CDR1 SGDLS and CDR2 YYNGEE. The CDR3 covers 16 residues. J gave up 7 bases and V 3 bases, and 13 bases lay outside the gene matches. The CDR3 region is CASSDRGGDSLNEQFF. DNA of the CDR3: TGTGCCAGCAGCGATAGGGGAGGGGACTCTCTTAATGAGCAGTTCTTC.

The chain carries TRBV4-1 and TRBJ2-2, with D perhaps TRBD2 (6 bases). Trimming took off 4 bases at V and 3 bases at J, with 12 bases between the two ends. The CDR3 spans 15 residues. Germline-derived CDR1 and CDR2 are MGHRA and YSYEKL. CDR3 nucleotides: TGCGCCAGCAGCCCGGGACTCTCCGACACCGGGGAGCTGTTTTTT. Its translation is CASSPGLSDTGELFF.

The V and J genes are TRBV6-5 and TRBJ1-3; TRBD1 matches 10 bases. Germline trimming cut 2 bases from V and 2 bases from J; bases unmatched to any gene: 3. The CDR3 runs to 16 residues. From germline, CDR1 is MNHEY and CDR2 SVGAGI. In DNA form, the CDR3 reads TGTGCCAGCAGTTACCAGGGACAGGGGCCTGGAAACACCATATATTTT. This codes for CASSYQGQGPGNTIYF.